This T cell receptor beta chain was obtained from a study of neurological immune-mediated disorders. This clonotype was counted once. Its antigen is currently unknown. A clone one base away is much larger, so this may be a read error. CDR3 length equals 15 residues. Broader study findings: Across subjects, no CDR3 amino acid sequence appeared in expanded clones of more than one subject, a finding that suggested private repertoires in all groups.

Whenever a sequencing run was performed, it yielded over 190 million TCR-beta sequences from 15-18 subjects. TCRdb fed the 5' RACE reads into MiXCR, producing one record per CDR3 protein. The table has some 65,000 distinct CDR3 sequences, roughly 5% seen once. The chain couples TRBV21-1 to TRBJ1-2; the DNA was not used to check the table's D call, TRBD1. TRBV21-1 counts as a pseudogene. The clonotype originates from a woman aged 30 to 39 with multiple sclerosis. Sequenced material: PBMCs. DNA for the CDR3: TGTGCCAGCAGCAGATCCCACGGGACAAAATATGGCTACACCTTC. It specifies CASSRSHGTKYGYTF.